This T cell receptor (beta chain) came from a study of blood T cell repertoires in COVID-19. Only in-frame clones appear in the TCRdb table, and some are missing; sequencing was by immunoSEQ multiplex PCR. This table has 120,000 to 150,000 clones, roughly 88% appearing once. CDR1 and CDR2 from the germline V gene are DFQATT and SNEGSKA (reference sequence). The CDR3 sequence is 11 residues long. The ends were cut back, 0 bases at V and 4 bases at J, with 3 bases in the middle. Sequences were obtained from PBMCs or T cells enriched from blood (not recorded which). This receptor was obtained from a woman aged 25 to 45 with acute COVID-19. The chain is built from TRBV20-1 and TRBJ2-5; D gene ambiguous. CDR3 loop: CSARDLETQYF. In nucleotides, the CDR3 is TGCAGTGCTAGAGATCTAGAGACCCAGTACTTC.